This TCR beta chain was retrieved from a study of beta chain features in type 1 diabetes. About the study: Sorted cells from all samples, numbering fewer than 120,000,000, were examined. General study results and limits: Naive, central memory and regulatory TCRB repertoires appeared more similar among patients than healthy donors.

The isolated RNA, all of it, was reverse transcribed, so expressed TCRB transcripts were what got sequenced. The repertoire was sequenced with immunoSEQ multiplex PCR; TCRdb's copy has only in-frame clones and lacks some. The sample has approximately 250,000 clones; over 7.5% are singletons. This clone was observed many times. Its antigen is not identified. Germline lookup yields CDR1 SEHNR and CDR2 FQNEAQ (reference sequence). Trimming shortened V by 0 bases and J by 5 bases, and 11 bases separated the two germline ends. CDR3 size: 14 residues. The sample was naive CD4+ T cells from blood. V is TRBV7-9 and J is TRBJ2-7; TRBD2 is a possible D gene (5 bases). The receptor comes from a young woman in good health. The CDR3 loop reads CASSLAGAAHEQYF. In nucleotides, the CDR3 is TGTGCCAGCAGCTTAGCGGGAGCGGCCCACGAGCAGTACTTC. Supplemented by reference TRBV7-9 and TRBJ2-7, the full variable domain reads DTGVSQNPRHKITKRGQNVTFRCDPISEHNRLYWYRQTLGQGPEFLTYFQNEAQLEKSRLLSDRFSAERPKGSFSTLEIQRTEQGDSAMYLCASSLAGAAHEQYFGPGTRLTVT.